The source of this TCR beta chain is a study of PD-1 blockade in classical Hodgkin lymphoma. Every patient was affected by relapse after autologous stem cell transplantation, while exposure to brentuximab vedotin was not uniform. Profiled with immunoSEQ multiplex PCR; TCRdb holds only in-frame clones, not every one. This sample has 20,000 to 25,000 clones, with approximately 80% found just once. The CDR3 loop spans 14 amino acids. Germline assignment: CDR1 SGHNT and CDR2 YYREEE (reference sequence). Trimming removed 5 bases at V and 9 bases at J, with 18 bases between. The receptor was isolated from a human donor with classical Hodgkin lymphoma. Sequencing used peripheral blood mononuclear cells (PBMCs), obtained before the second cycle of nivolumab. This rearrangement joins TRBV5-4 to TRBJ2-4; tentatively, D is TRBD1 or TRBD2 (5 bases each). The CDR3 region has the DNA TGTGCCAGCAGTTTAGACTCCTCTGGGGGCATTCAGTACTTC. This codes for CASSLDSSGGIQYF.